This T cell receptor (beta chain) was captured by sequencing in a study of CD8+ T cells in alopecia areata. The study, taken as a whole, reports: An increase in clonality over normal scalp was evident in lesional scalp, especially alopecia totalis/universalis.

In regard to this clone: Its cognate antigen is unknown.

This CDR3 comprises 14 residues. Trimming removed 3 bases at V and 5 bases at J, with 13 bases between. Germline-derived CDR1 and CDR2 are MGHDK and SYGVNS. Following extraction, RNA underwent reverse transcription to cDNA, which served as the sequencing template. Repertoires were generated with immunoSEQ multiplex PCR, while TCRdb's copy carries only in-frame clones and drops some. The profile shows 150,000 to 200,000 clones, 59% of them singletons. Sequenced material: CD4+ T cells sorted from blood, taken at week 0. This chain joins TRBV25-1 and TRBJ2-5; D possibly corresponds to TRBD1 (6 bases). The receptor comes from a human donor with alopecia areata. CDR3 sequence: CASSEMGAGETQYF. For the CDR3, the DNA is TGTGCCAGCAGTGAGATGGGGGCTGGGGAGACCCAGTACTTC.